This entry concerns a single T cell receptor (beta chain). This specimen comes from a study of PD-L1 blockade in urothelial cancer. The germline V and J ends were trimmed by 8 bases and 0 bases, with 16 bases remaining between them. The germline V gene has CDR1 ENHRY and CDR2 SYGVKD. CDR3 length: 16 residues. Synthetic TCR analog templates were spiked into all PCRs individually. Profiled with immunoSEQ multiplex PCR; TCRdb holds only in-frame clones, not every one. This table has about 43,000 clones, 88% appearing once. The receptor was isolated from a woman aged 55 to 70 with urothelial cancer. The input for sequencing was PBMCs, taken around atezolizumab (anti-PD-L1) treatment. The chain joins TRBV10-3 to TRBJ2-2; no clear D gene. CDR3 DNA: TGTGCCATCCTAATGAAGTCGGGTTCGAACACCGGGGAGCTGTTTTTT. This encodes CAILMKSGSNTGELFF.